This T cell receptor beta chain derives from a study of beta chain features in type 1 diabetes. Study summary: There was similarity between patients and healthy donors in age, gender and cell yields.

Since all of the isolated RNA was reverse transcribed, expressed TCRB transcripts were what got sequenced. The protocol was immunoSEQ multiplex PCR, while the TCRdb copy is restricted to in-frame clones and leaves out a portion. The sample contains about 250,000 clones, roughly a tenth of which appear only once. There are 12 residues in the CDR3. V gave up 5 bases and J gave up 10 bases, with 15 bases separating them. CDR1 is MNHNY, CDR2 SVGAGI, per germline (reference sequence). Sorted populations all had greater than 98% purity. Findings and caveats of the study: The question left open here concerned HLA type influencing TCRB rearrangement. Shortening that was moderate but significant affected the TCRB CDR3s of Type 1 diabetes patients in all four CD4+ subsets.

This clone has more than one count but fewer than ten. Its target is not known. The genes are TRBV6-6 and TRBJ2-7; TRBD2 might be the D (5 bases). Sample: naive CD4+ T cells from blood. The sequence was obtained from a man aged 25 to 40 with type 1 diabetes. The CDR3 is CASSPPRVSQYF. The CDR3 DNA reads TGTGCCAGCAGTCCCCCGAGGGTTTCACAGTACTTC.